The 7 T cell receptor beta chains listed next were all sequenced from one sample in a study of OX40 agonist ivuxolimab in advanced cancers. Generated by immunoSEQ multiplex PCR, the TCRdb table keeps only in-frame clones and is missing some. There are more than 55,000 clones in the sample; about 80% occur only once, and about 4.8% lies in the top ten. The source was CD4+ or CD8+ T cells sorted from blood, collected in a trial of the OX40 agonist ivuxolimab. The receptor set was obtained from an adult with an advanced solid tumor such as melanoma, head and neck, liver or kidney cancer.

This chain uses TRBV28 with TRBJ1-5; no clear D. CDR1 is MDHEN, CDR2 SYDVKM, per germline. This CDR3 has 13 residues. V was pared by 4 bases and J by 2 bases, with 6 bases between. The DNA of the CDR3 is TGTGCCAGCAGTTATATTGGCAATCAGCCCCAGCATTTT. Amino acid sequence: CASSYIGNQPQHF.

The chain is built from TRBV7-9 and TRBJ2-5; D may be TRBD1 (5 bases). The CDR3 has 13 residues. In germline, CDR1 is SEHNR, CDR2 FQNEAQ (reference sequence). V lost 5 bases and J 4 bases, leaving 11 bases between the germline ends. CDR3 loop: CASSKKGLETQYF. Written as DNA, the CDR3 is TGTGCCAGCAGCAAGAAGGGGTTAGAGACCCAGTACTTC.

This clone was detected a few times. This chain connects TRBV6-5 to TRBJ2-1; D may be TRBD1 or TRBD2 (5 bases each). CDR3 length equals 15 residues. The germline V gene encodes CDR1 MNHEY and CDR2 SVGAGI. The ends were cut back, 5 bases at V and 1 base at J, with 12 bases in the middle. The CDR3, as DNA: TGTGCCAGCAGTCCTCGGGACCTTTCCTACAATGAGCAGTTCTTC. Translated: CASSPRDLSYNEQFF.

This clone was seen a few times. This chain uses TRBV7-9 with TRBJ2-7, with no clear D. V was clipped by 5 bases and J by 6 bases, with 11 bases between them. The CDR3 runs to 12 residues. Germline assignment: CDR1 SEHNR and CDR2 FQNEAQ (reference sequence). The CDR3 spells CASSLPGSEQYF. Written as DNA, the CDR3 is TGTGCCAGCAGCCTCCCTGGATCCGAGCAGTACTTC.

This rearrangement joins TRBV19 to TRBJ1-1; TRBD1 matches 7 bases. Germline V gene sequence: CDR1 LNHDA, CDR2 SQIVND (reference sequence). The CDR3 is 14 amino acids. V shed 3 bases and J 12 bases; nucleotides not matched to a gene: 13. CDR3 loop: CASSMGRRQGVSFF. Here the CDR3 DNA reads TGTGCCAGTAGTATGGGTCGGCGCCAGGGGGTTTCTTTCTTT.

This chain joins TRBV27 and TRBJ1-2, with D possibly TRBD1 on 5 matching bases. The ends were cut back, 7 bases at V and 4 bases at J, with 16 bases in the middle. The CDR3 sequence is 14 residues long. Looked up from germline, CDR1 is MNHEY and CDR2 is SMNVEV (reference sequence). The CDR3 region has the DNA TGTGCCAGCACCCCCCAGCCGGGACTCTATGGCTACACCTTC. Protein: CASTPQPGLYGYTF.

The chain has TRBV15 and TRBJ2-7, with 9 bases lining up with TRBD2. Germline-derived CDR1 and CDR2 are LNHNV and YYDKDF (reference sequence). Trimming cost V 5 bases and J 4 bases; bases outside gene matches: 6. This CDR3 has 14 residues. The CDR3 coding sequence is TGTGCCACCAGCGAGGGACTAGCTGCTTACGAGCAGTACTTC. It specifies CATSEGLAAYEQYF.